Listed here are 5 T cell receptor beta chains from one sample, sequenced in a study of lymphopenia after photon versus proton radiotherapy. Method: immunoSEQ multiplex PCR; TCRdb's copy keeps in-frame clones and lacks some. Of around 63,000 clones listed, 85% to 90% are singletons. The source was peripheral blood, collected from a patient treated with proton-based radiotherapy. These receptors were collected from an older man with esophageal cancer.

The CDR3: CASSLGITAYNQPQHF. CDR3 in DNA: TGTGCCAGCAGCTTAGGGATCACAGCCTACAATCAGCCCCAGCATTTT. The J gene is TRBJ1-5, the V gene TRBV7-2; no definite D call. The CDR3 is made up of 16 amino acids. Trimming shortened V by 1 base and J by 3 bases, and 13 bases separated the two germline ends. Germline values: CDR1 SGHTA, CDR2 FQGNSA. The full variable domain, its missing parts supplied by reference TRBV7-2 and TRBJ1-5, is GAGVSQSPSNKVTEKGKDVELRCDPISGHTALYWYRQSLGQGLEFLIYFQGNSAPDKSGLPSDRFSAERTGGSVSTLTIQRTQQEDSAVYLCASSLGITAYNQPQHFGDGTRLSIL.

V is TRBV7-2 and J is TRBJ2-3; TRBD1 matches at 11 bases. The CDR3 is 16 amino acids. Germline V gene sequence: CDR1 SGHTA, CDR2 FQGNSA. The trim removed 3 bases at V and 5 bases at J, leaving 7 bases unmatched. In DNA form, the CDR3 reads TGTGCCAGCAGCTTTCCCGGGACAGGGGGTGGAGATACGCAGTATTTT. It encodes CASSFPGTGGGDTQYF.

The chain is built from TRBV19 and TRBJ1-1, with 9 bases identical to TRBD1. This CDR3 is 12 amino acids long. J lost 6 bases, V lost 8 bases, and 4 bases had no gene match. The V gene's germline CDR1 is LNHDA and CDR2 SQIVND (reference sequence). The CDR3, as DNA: TGTGCCAGTGGACAGGGGCTCGCTGAAGCTTTCTTT. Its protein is CASGQGLAEAFF.

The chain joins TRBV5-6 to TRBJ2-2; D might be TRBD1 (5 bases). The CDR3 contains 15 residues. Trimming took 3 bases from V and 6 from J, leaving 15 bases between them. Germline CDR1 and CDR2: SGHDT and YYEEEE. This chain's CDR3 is CASSSGSRVAGELFF. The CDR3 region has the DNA TGTGCCAGCAGCTCCGGGTCCAGGGTTGCCGGGGAGCTGTTTTTT.

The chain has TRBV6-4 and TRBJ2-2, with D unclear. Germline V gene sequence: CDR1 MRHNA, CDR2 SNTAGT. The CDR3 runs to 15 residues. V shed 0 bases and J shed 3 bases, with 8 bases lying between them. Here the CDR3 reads CASSDSGGDTGELFF. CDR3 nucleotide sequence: TGTGCCAGCAGTGACTCTGGCGGAGACACCGGGGAGCTGTTTTTT.